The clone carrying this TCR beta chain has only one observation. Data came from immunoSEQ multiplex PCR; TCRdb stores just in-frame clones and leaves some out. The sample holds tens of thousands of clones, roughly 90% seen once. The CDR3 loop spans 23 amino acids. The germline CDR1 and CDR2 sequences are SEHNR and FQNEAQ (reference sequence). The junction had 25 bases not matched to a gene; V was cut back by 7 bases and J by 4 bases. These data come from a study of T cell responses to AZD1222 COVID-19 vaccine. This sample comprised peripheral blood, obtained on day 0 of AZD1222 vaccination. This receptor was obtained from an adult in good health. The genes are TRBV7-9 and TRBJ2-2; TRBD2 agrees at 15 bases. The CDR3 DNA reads TGTGCCAGCACCGATGGCCCTAATACAGGACTAGCGGGAGGGCCCTGGAGCACCGGGGAGCTGTTTTTT. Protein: CASTDGPNTGLAGGPWSTGELFF.